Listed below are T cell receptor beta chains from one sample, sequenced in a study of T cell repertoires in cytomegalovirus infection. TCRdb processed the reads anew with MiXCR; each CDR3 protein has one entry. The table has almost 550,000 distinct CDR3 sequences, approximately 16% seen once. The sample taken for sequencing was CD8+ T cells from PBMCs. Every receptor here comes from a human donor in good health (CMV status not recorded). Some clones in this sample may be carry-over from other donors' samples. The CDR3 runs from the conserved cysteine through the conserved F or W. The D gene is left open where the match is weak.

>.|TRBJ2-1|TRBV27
CASSQRRIRDNEQFF
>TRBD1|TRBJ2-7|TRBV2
CASSDQGQTLYEQYF
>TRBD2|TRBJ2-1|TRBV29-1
CSVAPRLAGGKDEQFF
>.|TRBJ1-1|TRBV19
CASSMTGVDEAFF
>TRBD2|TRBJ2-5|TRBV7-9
CASSFPILAGAEETQYF
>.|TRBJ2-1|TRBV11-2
CASSLFRGIAVPGVNEQFF
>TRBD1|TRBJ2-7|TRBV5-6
CASSPSGTDSSYEQYF
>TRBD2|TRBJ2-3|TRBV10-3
CAIRSSGNPGDTQYF
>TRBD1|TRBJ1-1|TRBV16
CTSHRGTEMNTEAFF
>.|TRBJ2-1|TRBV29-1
CSVDSRGPYHEQFF
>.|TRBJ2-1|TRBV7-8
CASSLRTAYNEQFF
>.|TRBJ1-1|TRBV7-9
CASSLPMGNVAFF
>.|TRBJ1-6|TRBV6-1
CASSEGWTGNSPLHF
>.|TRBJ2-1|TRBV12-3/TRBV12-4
CASSLEYREQFF
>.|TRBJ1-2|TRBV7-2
CASSLVRTAWKSWYGYTF
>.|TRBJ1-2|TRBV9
CASSVGLGEGTPNYGYTF
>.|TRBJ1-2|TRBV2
CASSENVGVWFGYTF
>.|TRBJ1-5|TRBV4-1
CASSQGEGLGNQPQHF
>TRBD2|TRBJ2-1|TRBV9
CASSVRLALSSYNEQFF
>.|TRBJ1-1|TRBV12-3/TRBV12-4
CASILGASGAFF
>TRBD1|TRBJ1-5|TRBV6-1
CASSYRGQGQPQHF
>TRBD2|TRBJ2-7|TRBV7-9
CASSRTSGSPYEQYF
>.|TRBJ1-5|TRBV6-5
CASSYSGGEGNQPQHF
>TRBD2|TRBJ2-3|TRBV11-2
CASSLDPGLALTDTQYF
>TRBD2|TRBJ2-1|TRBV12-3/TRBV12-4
CASSPTGEGRYNEQFF
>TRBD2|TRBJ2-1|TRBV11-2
CASSLRASGNEQFF
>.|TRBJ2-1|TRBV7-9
CASSPPRRARYNEQFF
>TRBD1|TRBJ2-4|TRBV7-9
CASSLPGTAWENIQYF
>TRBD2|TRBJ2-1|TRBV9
CASRGSGSGHNEQFF
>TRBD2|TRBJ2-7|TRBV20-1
CSARGIPGLVENEQYF
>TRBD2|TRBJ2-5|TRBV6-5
CASIPVGGQETQYF
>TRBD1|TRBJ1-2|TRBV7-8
CASSQDRGTYGYTF
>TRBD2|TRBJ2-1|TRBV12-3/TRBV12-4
CASLLAGGEQFF